This entry describes one TCR beta chain. This entry comes from a study of cytomegalovirus exposure and HLA in healthy donors. Study background: HLA-typed donors were the source of about 85 million unique TCRs held in an early data release.

CDR1 and CDR2 (germline): LNHDA, SQIVND (reference sequence). This CDR3 has 12 amino acids. Trimming took off 5 bases at V and 8 bases at J, with 10 bases between the two ends. The PCR contained 60 Vbeta and 13 Jbeta primers. Assay used: immunoSEQ multiplex PCR; TCRdb lists only in-frame clones, some missing. The data show 150,000 to 200,000 clones, with roughly three quarters seen just once and approximately 15% held by the top ten. Donors counted as nominally healthy when sampled, yet unrecorded immune exposures were likely. This receptor was obtained from a woman aged 35 to 49 in good health and CMV-seronegative. The V gene is TRBV19, the J gene TRBJ1-5; D gene uncertain. Sequenced material: PBMCs. The CDR3 DNA follows: TGTGCCAGTAGTTTCGTTCGGGAGCCCCAGCATTTT. Translation gives CASSFVREPQHF.